This T cell receptor (beta chain) was profiled in a study of OX40 agonist ivuxolimab in advanced cancers. The overall study: In this cohort, patients received ivuxolimab, an agonistic anti-OX40 (CD134) antibody. General study points: In the 0.1 to 3.0 mg/kg range, CD4+ and CD8+ blood T cells had expanded clonally by week 6. Partial responders treated at 0.1-3.0 mg/kg exhibited clonal expansion among the lowest measured.

Concerning this clone: Its antigen is currently unknown.

The table came from immunoSEQ multiplex PCR; TCRdb's copy has only in-frame clones and leaves some out. In the table there are approximately 100,000 clones, less than 95% of which are singletons. The CDR3 contains 15 residues. Germline V gene data show CDR1 as SGHKS and CDR2 as YYEKEE (reference sequence). Trimming took 4 bases from V and 0 from J, leaving 14 bases between them. V gene TRBV5-5 combines with J gene TRBJ2-7; a weak D match, TRBD2 (6 bases). Sequencing was performed on CD4+ or CD8+ T cells sorted from blood, taken in a trial of the OX40 agonist ivuxolimab. The clonotype originates from an adult with an advanced solid tumor such as melanoma, head and neck, liver or kidney cancer. The CDR3 DNA reads as TGTGCCAGCAGCCCCACGGGACTCCTCTCCTACGAGCAGTACTTC. Amino acids: CASSPTGLLSYEQYF.